These T cell receptor beta chains were read from a single sample in a study of identical twins. One entry per CDR3 protein results from TCRdb running MiXCR on the 5' RACE reads. The profile covers hundreds of thousands of distinct CDR3 sequences, with around 6% appearing a single time and about 2% taken by the ten largest. The material sequenced was naive T cells sorted from blood. The receptors come from a man aged 18 to 35 in good health. Both conserved end residues are part of each CDR3. The D gene is left open where the match is weak. Only some rows state a clone size, as once, few, many or a class for expanded clones.

TRBJ1-1,.,many,TRBV7-2,CASSSLGWVGTEAFF,TGTGCCAGCAGCTCCCTTGGGTGGGTTGGCACTGAAGCTTTCTTT
TRBJ2-1,.,few,TRBV11-2,CASSLENPLAEKLYNEQFF,TGTGCCAGCAGCTTAGAGAACCCCTTAGCGGAGAAATTATACAATGAGCAGTTCTTC
TRBJ2-7,.,many,TRBV7-2,CASSVGYEQYF,TGTGCCAGCAGCGTGGGCTACGAGCAGTACTTC
TRBJ1-2,TRBD1,many,TRBV29-1,CSAGTENYGYTF,TGCAGCGCGGGGACAGAGAACTATGGCTACACCTTC
TRBJ2-7,.,few,TRBV7-9,CASSPPGPASYEQYF,TGTGCCAGCAGCCCACCGGGACCCGCATCCTACGAGCAGTACTTC
TRBJ2-1,.,.,TRBV15,CATSSAVFSEQFF,TGTGCCACCAGCAGCGCCGTATTCAGTGAGCAGTTCTTC
TRBJ2-1,TRBD2,many,TRBV12-3/TRBV12-4,CASREREIYNEQFF,TGTGCCAGCAGGGAGCGGGAGATTTACAATGAGCAGTTCTTC
TRBJ2-5,.,.,TRBV7-2,CASSEDRTRGTQYF,TGTGCCAGCAGCGAGGACAGAACTCGCGGGACCCAGTACTTC
TRBJ1-5,.,many,TRBV10-2,CATSDLNSNQPQHF,TGCGCCACCTCCGACCTAAATAGCAATCAGCCCCAGCATTTT
TRBJ2-1,.,few,TRBV18,CASSPPGLNYNEQFF,TGTGCCAGCTCACCTCCGGGACTGAATTACAATGAGCAGTTCTTC
TRBJ2-4,.,few,TRBV20-1,CSARVVMGNIQYF,TGCAGTGCTAGAGTAGTGATGGGAAACATTCAGTACTTC
TRBJ2-7,.,.,TRBV7-2,CASSLAQGFSYEQYF,TGTGCCAGCAGCCTCGCTCAGGGGTTTTCCTACGAGCAGTACTTC
TRBJ2-7,TRBD2,few,TRBV7-9,CASTSGWRDEQYF,TGTGCCAGTACTAGCGGTTGGCGCGACGAGCAGTACTTC
TRBJ2-5,.,many,TRBV15,CATSRDERTGGQRGTQYF,TGTGCCACCAGCAGAGATGAAAGGACTGGGGGACAACGTGGGACCCAGTACTTC
TRBJ2-1,TRBD2,many,TRBV20-1,CSARGGGRGYNEQFF,TGCAGTGCTAGAGGAGGCGGGAGGGGTTACAATGAGCAGTTCTTC
TRBJ2-7,.,.,TRBV12-3/TRBV12-4,CASSTLALSYEQYF,TGTGCCAGCAGTACCCTCGCTCTTTCCTACGAGCAGTACTTC
TRBJ1-2,.,.,TRBV4-1,CASSTIQGEYGYTF,TGCGCCAGCAGTACAATACAAGGAGAATATGGCTACACCTTC
TRBJ2-2,TRBD1,few,TRBV11-3,CASSLRRGRPNTGELFF,TGTGCCAGCAGCTTACGTAGGGGGCGACCGAACACCGGGGAGCTGTTTTTT
TRBJ1-6,TRBD1,many,TRBV15,CATSREQGVSPLHF,TGTGCCACCAGCAGAGAGCAGGGGGTTTCACCCCTCCACTTT
TRBJ2-1,.,few,TRBV11-1,CASSQRVEQFF,TGTGCCAGCAGCCAAAGGGTTGAGCAGTTCTTC
TRBJ2-3,TRBD1,few,TRBV15,CATSRRDRGADTQYF,TGTGCCACCAGCAGGAGGGACAGGGGGGCAGATACGCAGTATTTT
TRBJ2-1,.,few,TRBV12-3/TRBV12-4,CASSFGGRSYNEQFF,TGTGCCAGCAGTTTTGGGGGACGCTCCTACAATGAGCAGTTCTTC
TRBJ2-3,TRBD2,many,TRBV6-2/TRBV6-3,CASSYSRLQTITSGRTTDTQYF,TGTGCCAGCAGTTACTCGAGGTTACAGACGATTACTAGCGGGAGAACAACAGATACGCAGTATTTT
TRBJ2-7,.,many,TRBV7-6,CASSLEPQGLDYEQYF,TGTGCCAGCAGCTTAGAGCCACAAGGGCTTGACTACGAGCAGTACTTC
TRBJ1-5,.,many,TRBV2,CASSEGLYSNQPQHF,TGTGCCAGCAGTGAAGGTCTGTATAGCAATCAGCCCCAGCATTTT
TRBJ2-1,TRBD2,many,TRBV5-1,CASSYTHDIRTSGKYNEQFF,TGCGCCAGCAGTTACACCCACGACATCCGGACTAGCGGGAAGTACAATGAGCAGTTCTTC
TRBJ2-5,TRBD1,many,TRBV12-3/TRBV12-4,CASSDREETQYF,TGTGCCAGCAGCGACAGGGAGGAGACCCAGTACTTC
TRBJ1-2,.,many,TRBV5-6,CASSLGRLGPHGYTF,TGTGCCAGCAGCTTGGGGAGGCTAGGGCCCCATGGCTACACCTTC
TRBJ2-7,.,.,TRBV5-1,CASSPGRGDKTYEQYF,TGCGCCAGCAGCCCAGGCAGGGGGGACAAGACCTACGAGCAGTACTTC
TRBJ2-5,.,many,TRBV20-1,CSALVGGPQETQYF,TGCAGTGCCCTAGTCGGGGGGCCCCAAGAGACCCAGTACTTC
TRBJ2-1,TRBD2,few,TRBV5-1,CASSSGGLAGVDEQFF,TGCGCCAGCAGCTCGGGAGGACTAGCGGGAGTTGATGAGCAGTTCTTC
TRBJ1-2,.,.,TRBV5-1,CASRRDPQGVYGYTF,TGCGCCAGCAGACGGGACCCCCAGGGCGTTTATGGCTACACCTTC
TRBJ2-1,.,many,TRBV10-3,CAISEGLAQNGYNEQFF,TGTGCCATCAGTGAGGGTCTTGCCCAAAACGGTTACAATGAGCAGTTCTTC
TRBJ2-6,.,.,TRBV11-2,CASSWRGRQGSGANVLTF,TGTGCCAGCAGCTGGAGGGGCCGCCAAGGCTCTGGGGCCAACGTCCTGACTTTC
TRBJ2-3,TRBD2,many,TRBV6-5,CASSYSTGRGTDTQYF,TGTGCCAGCAGTTACTCGACCGGGAGGGGCACAGATACGCAGTATTTT
TRBJ2-1,TRBD2,few,TRBV6-2/TRBV6-3,CASSKRLAGGNEQFF,TGTGCCAGCAGCAAGAGACTAGCGGGAGGAAATGAGCAGTTCTTC
TRBJ2-3,TRBD2,many,TRBV4-1,CASSQMGGSTDTQYF,TGCGCCAGCAGCCAGATGGGGGGGAGCACAGATACGCAGTATTTT
TRBJ2-2,.,many,TRBV27,CASSSGALGELFF,TGTGCCAGCAGTTCCGGAGCGCTCGGGGAGCTGTTTTTT
TRBJ2-1,TRBD2,many,TRBV12-3/TRBV12-4,CASRAKLAGVGNEQFF,TGTGCCAGCAGAGCCAAACTAGCGGGAGTGGGCAATGAGCAGTTCTTC
TRBJ2-2,.,few,TRBV5-1,CASSLQSGWTGELFF,TGCGCCAGCAGCTTACAGAGTGGGTGGACCGGGGAGCTGTTTTTT
TRBJ2-7,.,.,TRBV6-2/TRBV6-3,CASSWVPRVSYEQYF,TGTGCCAGCAGTTGGGTGCCCCGGGTGTCCTACGAGCAGTACTTC
TRBJ2-7,TRBD2,many,TRBV4-3,CASSQDGAAAGSYEQYF,TGCGCCAGCAGCCAAGACGGCGCGGCAGCGGGGTCCTACGAGCAGTACTTC
TRBJ2-5,.,many,TRBV5-1,CASSRSSDGSGETQYF,TGCGCCAGCAGTCGAAGCTCTGATGGGTCCGGGGAGACCCAGTACTTC
TRBJ2-5,TRBD2,few,TRBV7-9,CASSPLLGGKTQYF,TGTGCCAGCAGCCCCCTACTGGGGGGGAAGACCCAGTACTTC
TRBJ2-3,TRBD1,many,TRBV12-3/TRBV12-4,CASSEQGARGTDTQYF,TGTGCCAGCAGTGAACAGGGGGCGCGAGGGACAGATACGCAGTATTTT
TRBJ2-1,.,few,TRBV6-5,CASSYGAEEQFF,TGTGCCAGCAGTTACGGGGCGGAGGAGCAGTTCTTC
TRBJ1-3,.,few,TRBV30,CACGRLGNTIYF,TGTGCCTGTGGACGCCTTGGAAACACCATATATTTT
TRBJ2-7,.,many,TRBV4-2,CASSQDQGTLDYEQYF,TGTGCCAGCAGCCAAGATCAAGGGACCCTTGACTACGAGCAGTACTTC
TRBJ2-2,.,.,TRBV19,CASTSGGLGAGELFF,TGTGCCAGTACCTCAGGGGGACTTGGCGCCGGGGAGCTGTTTTTT
TRBJ1-5,.,.,TRBV3-1,CASSQEGRTSQHF,TGTGCCAGCAGCCAAGAGGGGAGGACCTCCCAGCATTTT
TRBJ1-2,.,.,TRBV12-3/TRBV12-4,CASSNGPNYGYTF,TGTGCCAGCAGTAACGGGCCCAACTATGGCTACACCTTC
TRBJ2-2,TRBD2,many,TRBV12-3/TRBV12-4,CASRSVAGSTGELFF,TGTGCCAGCAGGTCCGTAGCGGGTTCAACCGGGGAGCTGTTTTTT